The 28 T cell receptor beta chains in this list originate from one sample, sequenced in a study of metastatic and nonmetastatic thyroid tumors. No treatment of any kind had been given to any patient before thyroid surgery. Using MiXCR, TCRdb reanalyzed the PCR reads. The sample has 15,000 to 20,000 clones, 25% seen once. Sample: adjacent normal tissue. These receptors were obtained from a female donor with papillary thyroid cancer or a benign thyroid nodule (not recorded which). Some clones in this sample may be carry-over from other donors' samples.

CDR3 nucleotide sequence: TGCGCCAGCAGCTTGACAGGGAACCCAGCAACTAATGAAAAACTGTTTTTT. This encodes CASSLTGNPATNEKLFF. J is TRBJ1-4 and V is TRBV5-1, with a tentative D call TRBD1 (6 bases). Deletions cut 1 base from V and 0 bases from J, with 13 bases between. Germline CDR1 reads SGHRS; CDR2 reads YFSETQ. The CDR3 runs 17 residues. Full variable domain (missing parts from reference TRBV5-1 and TRBJ1-4): KAGVTQTPRYLIKTRGQQVTLSCSPISGHRSVSWYQQTPGQGLQFLFEYFSETQRNKGNFPGRFSGRQFSNSRSEMNVSTLELGDSALYLCASSLTGNPATNEKLFFGSGTQLSVL.

This clone was observed at least ten times. The identical CDR3 is also encoded by other nucleotide sequences in the sample. The chain is built from TRBV27 and TRBJ1-5; 8 bases map to TRBD1. This CDR3 comprises 14 residues. Trimming at V came to 1 base and at J to 5 bases, leaving 1 base not matched to a gene. Looked up from germline, CDR1 is MNHEY and CDR2 is SMNVEV (reference sequence). This CDR3 is CASSLYRGDQPQHF. The CDR3 nucleotides read TGTGCCAGCAGTTTATACAGGGGGGATCAGCCCCAGCATTTT.

The chain employs TRBV19 and TRBJ2-1, with a weak D call TRBD2 (5 bases). The length of the CDR3 is 15 residues. The germline gives CDR1 LNHDA, CDR2 SQIVND (reference sequence). Trimming removed 6 bases at V and 0 bases at J, with 12 bases between. The CDR3 region has the DNA TGTGCCAGTAGAACGGACTCCAGCTCCTACAATGAGCAGTTCTTC. Translating gives CASRTDSSSYNEQFF.

This chain joins TRBV20-1 and TRBJ1-6; D call uncertain. The germline gives CDR1 DFQATT, CDR2 SNEGSKA (reference sequence). Between the trimmed V and J ends, which lost 2 bases and 7 bases, there was a span of 12 bases. The CDR3 spans 14 residues. The CDR3 sequence is CSARRVGGNSPLHF. The CDR3 bases are TGCAGTGCTAGACGTGTAGGAGGAAATTCACCCCTCCACTTT.

This clone was observed at least ten times. CDR3 sequence: CASSEASGAFDTQYF. The CDR3, as DNA: TGCGCCAGCAGTGAAGCTAGCGGGGCCTTTGATACGCAGTATTTT. The chain recombines TRBV10-1 with TRBJ2-3, with TRBD2 identical over 9 bases. Looked up from germline, CDR1 is WNHNN and CDR2 is SYGVQD (reference sequence). V trimming: 3 bases; J trimming: 6 bases; junction bases outside the gene matches: 7. This CDR3 has 15 residues.

Ten or more counts support this clone. Distinct nucleotide sequences in the sample also encode this CDR3. The J gene is TRBJ2-1, the V gene TRBV12-3 or TRBV12-4; D ambiguous. The CDR3 covers 13 residues. The V and J ends lost 1 base and 7 bases respectively, with 8 bases between them. This chain's CDR3 is CASSLGLRNEQFF. The CDR3 nucleotides are TGTGCCAGCAGTTTAGGGTTGCGGAATGAGCAGTTCTTC.

A few counts support this clone. The rearrangement uses TRBV2 and TRBJ1-2; 8 bases line up with TRBD1. Germline V gene lookup returns CDR1 SNHLY and CDR2 FYNNEI. With V trimmed by 5 bases and J by 3 bases, 5 bases remained unmatched. This CDR3 contains 14 residues. The CDR3 reads CASSSQGAHYGYTF. CDR3 bases: TGTGCCAGCAGTTCGCAGGGGGCGCACTATGGCTACACCTTC.

This clone was detected a few times. CDR3 nucleotides: TGCAGTGCTCCCAACAGACAGAGGACCTACGAGCAGTACTTC. Its translation is CSAPNRQRTYEQYF. The chain joins TRBV20-1 to TRBJ2-7, with a weak D call TRBD1 (5 bases). The V and J ends lost 5 bases and 2 bases respectively, with 16 bases between them. The length of the CDR3 is 14 residues. Germline V gene sequence: CDR1 DFQATT, CDR2 SNEGSKA (reference sequence).

This clone was recorded many times. Distinct nucleotide sequences in the sample also encode this CDR3. The V call is TRBV5-1, the J call TRBJ2-7; tentative D call: TRBD2 (5 bases). The CDR3 sequence is 14 residues long. Trimming removed 0 bases at V and 0 bases at J, with 7 bases between. CDR1 and CDR2 (germline): SGHRS, YFSETQ. CDR3 sequence (DNA): TGCGCCAGCAGCTTGGCGGGGAACTCCTACGAGCAGTACTTC. This encodes CASSLAGNSYEQYF.

The chain links TRBV5-5 to TRBJ1-5; D gene uncertain. CDR1 and CDR2 from the germline V gene are SGHKS and YYEKEE (reference sequence). This CDR3 comprises 15 residues. V lost 1 base and J lost 0, with 8 bases in between. The CDR3 nucleotides are TGTGCCAGCAGCTTGTTGGGATATAGCAATCAGCCCCAGCATTTT. The encoded protein is CASSLLGYSNQPQHF.

This clone is classed as medium-sized. The V gene is TRBV6-1, the J gene TRBJ1-2, with 9 bases fitting TRBD1. Germline trimming cut 3 bases from V and 2 bases from J; bases unmatched to any gene: 4. The CDR3 consists of 15 residues. CDR1 is MNHNS and CDR2 is SASEGT in the germline V gene. This chain's CDR3 is CASSDWGQGNYGYTF. CDR3 sequence (DNA): TGTGCCAGCAGTGACTGGGGACAGGGCAACTATGGCTACACCTTC.

This chain joins TRBV11-2 and TRBJ2-1, with unresolved D. V shed 0 bases and J shed 3 bases, with 12 bases lying between them. This CDR3 spans 16 amino acids. Germline V gives CDR1 SGHAT, CDR2 FQNNGV. CDR3 DNA sequence: TGTGCCAGCAGCTTAGAGACTCAGCTTATCTACAATGAGCAGTTCTTC. Translated: CASSLETQLIYNEQFF.

This clone has at least ten counts. The chain couples TRBV6-6 to TRBJ2-3, with D maybe TRBD1 (5 bases). Deletions cut 0 bases from V and 1 base from J, with 11 bases between. The CDR3 contains 16 residues. CDR1 and CDR2 from the germline V gene are MNHNY and SVGAGI (reference sequence). The CDR3 loop is CASSYSPSTGTDTQYF. The CDR3 bases are TGTGCCAGCAGTTACTCACCATCGACAGGCACAGATACGCAGTATTTT.

This clone was seen only a few times. CDR3 sequence: CASTDRGQLDYGYTF. The CDR3 bases are TGTGCCAGCACGGACAGGGGGCAATTGGACTATGGCTACACCTTC. The V call is TRBV6-1, the J call TRBJ1-2, with TRBD1 matching 11 bases. The length of the CDR3 is 15 residues. Germline CDR1 is MNHNS and CDR2 is SASEGT. After removal of 7 bases from V and 3 bases from J, the junction contained 7 bases not matched to a gene.

This clone showed up just a few times. This chain links TRBV6-1 with TRBJ2-7, with 10 bases that match TRBD1. CDR1 MNHNS and CDR2 SASEGT come from the germline V gene. The CDR3 has 14 residues. V shed 7 bases, J shed 4 bases, and the junction held 7 bases outside the gene matches. The CDR3 nucleotides read TGTGCCAGCACCAACAGGGACAGGGGATACGAGCAGTACTTC. It yields the protein CASTNRDRGYEQYF.

V is TRBV20-1 and J is TRBJ1-1; D is perhaps TRBD1 (5 bases). The V gene's germline CDR1 is DFQATT and CDR2 SNEGSKA (reference sequence). Between the trimmed V and J ends, which lost 0 bases and 3 bases, there was a span of 8 bases. This CDR3 has 13 residues. CDR3 DNA: TGCAGTGCTAGAGAGACAGTAGACACTGAAGCTTTCTTT. This sequence encodes CSARETVDTEAFF.

V usage is TRBV18 and J usage is TRBJ1-5, with D unresolved. CDR3 length: 14 amino acids. The germline gives CDR1 KGHSH, CDR2 LQKENI. Trimming shortened V by 8 bases and J by 4 bases, and 15 bases separated the two germline ends. The CDR3 region has the DNA TGTGCCAGCAGCTCCTGTGAAAGGAATCAGCCCCAGCATTTT. Its protein is CASSSCERNQPQHF.

This clone appeared a few times. V gene TRBV19 combines with J gene TRBJ1-5, with D unclear. The V gene lost 7 bases and the J gene lost 1 base, with 8 bases spanning the gap. CDR1 is LNHDA and CDR2 is SQIVND in the germline V gene (reference sequence). This CDR3 has 13 residues. CDR3 bases: TGTGCCAGTATAGGGCAGAGCAATCAGCCCCAGCATTTT. Encoded protein: CASIGQSNQPQHF.

This chain links TRBV4-1 with TRBJ1-2, with no clear D. V gave up 0 bases and J gave up 3 bases, with 8 bases separating them. The CDR3 runs 14 residues. Germline V gene data show CDR1 as MGHRA and CDR2 as YSYEKL. CDR3 sequence reads: CASSQEARHYGYTF. CDR3 bases: TGCGCCAGCAGCCAAGAAGCCCGTCACTATGGCTACACCTTC.

As to this clone: A read error is likely, as this CDR3 ends without the conserved phenylalanine or tryptophan. CDR3 nucleotides: TGTGCCAGCAGCCCGCGGGCCAGGAGCTCCTACGAGCAGTACCTT. Its protein product is CASSPRARSSYEQYL. The J gene is TRBJ2-7, the V gene TRBV28; D might be TRBD2 (5 bases). In germline, CDR1 is MDHEN, CDR2 SYDVKM. V shed 6 bases and J shed 0 bases, with 15 bases lying between them. The CDR3 loop spans 15 amino acids.

The chain carries TRBV7-6 and TRBJ2-5; no clear D. The CDR3 contains 11 residues. Germline V gene sequence: CDR1 SGHVS, CDR2 FNYEAQ. The V and J ends lost 5 bases and 5 bases respectively, with 6 bases between them. CDR3 nucleotide sequence: TGTGCCAGCAGCCCTGGTGAGACCCAGTACTTC. This encodes CASSPGETQYF.

This clone was counted only a few times. The genes are TRBV10-3 and TRBJ1-1, with 7 bases identical to TRBD1. There are 13 residues in the CDR3. Trimming cost V 8 bases and J 0 bases; bases outside gene matches: 3. CDR1 and CDR2 from the germline V gene are ENHRY and SYGVKD. CDR3 sequence reads: CAIGQELNTEAFF. CDR3 in DNA: TGTGCCATCGGACAGGAGTTGAACACTGAAGCTTTCTTT.

The V gene is TRBV5-1, the J gene TRBJ1-1; no clear D. Germline V gene data show CDR1 as SGHRS and CDR2 as YFSETQ. This CDR3 has 17 residues. The V and J ends lost 2 bases and 1 base respectively, with 18 bases between them. CDR3 amino acids: CASSFAGISARNTEAFF. In DNA, the CDR3 is TGCGCCAGCAGCTTCGCCGGGATCAGCGCACGGAACACTGAAGCTTTCTTT.

The chain carries TRBV5-1 and TRBJ2-2; D is undetermined. The CDR3 consists of 16 residues. Trimming cost V 2 bases and J 4 bases, with 15 bases left between them. Germline lookup yields CDR1 SGHRS and CDR2 YFSETQ. The CDR3 nucleotides read TGCGCCAGCAGCTTTGGCCATCGTGATCTCACCGGGGAGCTGTTTTTT. This gives the protein CASSFGHRDLTGELFF.

This clone has only a few counts. The V call is TRBV28, the J call TRBJ1-2; D is perhaps TRBD1 (6 bases). The germline gives CDR1 MDHEN, CDR2 SYDVKM. The CDR3 has 10 residues. Deletions cut 8 bases from V and 5 bases from J, with 6 bases between. CDR3: CASQGYGYTF. The CDR3 region has the DNA TGTGCCAGCCAGGGGTATGGCTACACCTTC.

The gene calls are TRBV7-9 and TRBJ2-1; D is possibly TRBD1 (6 bases). This CDR3 has 14 residues. Trimming took 2 bases from V and 8 from J, leaving 13 bases between them. Per the germline V gene, CDR1 is SEHNR and CDR2 is FQNEAQ (reference sequence). CDR3 DNA sequence: TGTGCCAGCAGCTTAAGGTCACAGGGAGATGAGCAGTTCTTC. This encodes CASSLRSQGDEQFF.

The gene calls are TRBV4-3 and TRBJ2-7; 9 bases align to TRBD2. With 4 bases clipped from V and 2 bases from J, the junction kept 6 bases outside the gene matches. CDR3 length equals 15 residues. Germline CDR1 reads LGHNA; CDR2 reads YSLEER. The CDR3 region is CASSRIAGDPYEQYF. The DNA of the CDR3 is TGCGCCAGCAGCCGGATAGCGGGAGATCCCTACGAGCAGTACTTC.

The rearrangement links TRBV10-3 to TRBJ2-7, with 11 bases aligning to TRBD1. The V gene end was trimmed by 10 bases and the J gene end by 2 bases; junction bases not matched to a gene: 4. There are 13 residues in the CDR3. Per germline, CDR1 ENHRY and CDR2 SYGVKD. The CDR3 region has the DNA TGTGCCACCCTGGGACAGGGGGCCTACGAGCAGTACTTC. It encodes CATLGQGAYEQYF.